The 20 T cell receptor beta chains in this list originate from one sample, sequenced in a study of T cell repertoires in cytomegalovirus infection. TCRdb recomputed calls from the reads with MiXCR, one row per CDR3 protein. The table lists 200,000 to 300,000 distinct CDR3 sequences, about 12% of them singletons. The material sequenced was PBMCs. The receptors originated from a human donor in good health (CMV status not recorded). Some clones in this sample may be carry-over from other donors' samples.

The chain couples TRBV2 to TRBJ2-7, with 9 bases matching TRBD1. CDR3 size: 16 residues. Trimming took 4 bases from V and 1 from J; bases not matched to a gene: 8. Germline lookup yields CDR1 SNHLY and CDR2 FYNNEI. CDR3 DNA: TGTGCCAGCAGTGGGGACAGGGATAAGGGGTCCTACGAGCAGTACTTC. As protein: CASSGDRDKGSYEQYF.

This clonotype was detected many times. V and J are TRBV12-3 or TRBV12-4 and TRBJ1-4; D may be TRBD1 (5 bases). V lost 3 bases and J lost 8, with 10 bases in between. CDR3 length equals 13 residues. This chain's CDR3 is CASSLAGTEKLFF. In DNA, the CDR3 is TGTGCCAGCAGTTTGGCCGGGACCGAAAAACTGTTTTTT.

This clonotype was counted many times. The chain has TRBV6-1 and TRBJ1-1; no firm D call. This CDR3 spans 13 amino acids. V shed 5 bases and J shed 1 base, with 8 bases lying between them. Germline V gene lookup returns CDR1 MNHNS and CDR2 SASEGT. The DNA of the CDR3 is TGTGCCAGCAGTCCGGGATCGAACACTGAAGCTTTCTTT. Protein sequence: CASSPGSNTEAFF.

This clonotype turned up a few times. The genes are TRBV19 and TRBJ2-2; 9 bases line up with TRBD1. CDR1 LNHDA and CDR2 SQIVND come from the germline V gene (reference sequence). The CDR3 sequence is 14 residues long. V lost 6 bases to trimming and J lost 3 bases; unmatched junction nucleotides: 2. The CDR3, as DNA: TGTGCCAGTAGACGGACAGGGGACACCGGGGAGCTGTTTTTT. It codes for CASRRTGDTGELFF.

This clonotype was counted a few times. The chain joins TRBV20-1 to TRBJ2-7; 8 nucleotides line up with TRBD1. Germline CDR1 and CDR2: DFQATT and SNEGSKA (reference sequence). Germline trimming cut 6 bases from V and 7 bases from J; bases unmatched to any gene: 8. CDR3 length: 12 amino acids. In nucleotides, the CDR3 is TGCAGTGCCACGGACAGGGACCAGGAGCAGTACTTC. It specifies CSATDRDQEQYF.

The V call is TRBV3-1, the J call TRBJ1-1; TRBD1 might be the D (5 bases). Germline V CDR1 and CDR2: LGHDT, YNNKEL (reference sequence). There are 14 residues in the CDR3. V gave up 1 base and J gave up 1 base, with 7 bases separating them. CDR3 in amino acids: CASSQGGTNTEAFF. DNA for the CDR3: TGTGCCAGCAGCCAAGGAGGGACGAACACTGAAGCTTTCTTT. The variable domain in full, with the rest retrieved from reference TRBV3-1 and TRBJ1-1, is DTAVSQTPKYLVTQMGNDKSIKCEQNLGHDTMYWYKQDSKKFLKIMFSYNNKELIINETVPNRFSPKSPDKAHLNLHINSLELGDSAVYFCASSQGGTNTEAFFGQGTRLTVV.

This clonotype came up once. V gene TRBV9 combines with J gene TRBJ2-3; D unresolved. Per germline, CDR1 SGDLS and CDR2 YYNGEE. With 4 bases removed from V and 6 bases from J, the gap between germline ends came to 21 bases. This CDR3 has 16 residues. CDR3 coding DNA: TGTGCCAGCAGCACCCGGACCAACTCGGGTTATGATACGCAGTATTTT. It codes for CASSTRTNSGYDTQYF.

This clonotype was detected many times. The gene calls are TRBV7-2 and TRBJ1-3, with a weak D call TRBD1 (5 bases). The germline V gene has CDR1 SGHTA and CDR2 FQGNSA. The CDR3 is made up of 14 amino acids. V lost 2 bases and J 4 bases, leaving 9 bases between the germline ends. CDR3 sequence (DNA): TGTGCCAGCAGCTTATTCGGGACCGGAAACACCATATATTTT. Its translation is CASSLFGTGNTIYF.

This CDR3 is CASSFSPQATEAFF. The CDR3 bases are TGTGCCAGCAGCTTTAGCCCACAGGCCACTGAAGCTTTCTTT. This chain joins TRBV7-2 and TRBJ1-1, with D possibly being TRBD1 (5 bases). CDR3 length: 14 residues. Germline V gene sequence: CDR1 SGHTA, CDR2 FQGNSA. V was trimmed by 3 bases and J by 4 bases, leaving 12 bases between them.

The chain links TRBV6-1 to TRBJ2-2, with D possibly matching TRBD2 (6 bases). V lost 10 bases, J lost 2 bases, and 14 bases lay in between. The CDR3 has 14 residues. Germline CDR1 and CDR2: MNHNS and SASEGT. The CDR3 nucleotides read TGTGCCACCATCGGGACTCTTAACACCGGGGAGCTGTTTTTT. Translated: CATIGTLNTGELFF.

This clonotype was seen many times. The chain couples TRBV7-2 to TRBJ2-5; 9 bases line up with TRBD1. The J segment lost 4 bases and the V segment lost 5 bases, leaving 17 bases of the junction unmatched. This CDR3 has 18 residues. Per germline, CDR1 SGHTA and CDR2 FQGNSA. CDR3 region: CASSITRLYRGRSETQYF. CDR3 nucleotide sequence: TGTGCCAGCAGCATAACGCGTCTATACAGGGGGCGGTCAGAGACCCAGTACTTC.

This clonotype was found a few times. J is TRBJ1-4 and V is TRBV2, with D maybe TRBD1 (5 bases). CDR3 size: 12 residues. Germline values: CDR1 SNHLY, CDR2 FYNNEI. CDR3 DNA: TGTGCGTCCCGGAAGGGGATTGAAAAACTGTTTTTT. It codes for CASRKGIEKLFF.

The chain has TRBV2 and TRBJ2-5, with 9 bases fitting TRBD1. Germline assignment: CDR1 SNHLY and CDR2 FYNNEI. The length of the CDR3 is 16 residues. The V and J ends lost 2 bases and 1 base, in that order; junction bases with no gene match: 5. The DNA of the CDR3 is TGTGCCAGCAGTGAACCCGGGACAGGGAGCCAAGAGACCCAGTACTTC. Encoded protein: CASSEPGTGSQETQYF.

Ten or more counts support this clonotype. V usage is TRBV7-8 and J usage is TRBJ2-7, with TRBD2 identical over 7 bases. The CDR3 runs 14 residues. V shed 4 bases and J 6 bases; nucleotides not matched to a gene: 9. Germline V lookup: CDR1 SGHVS, CDR2 FQNEAQ. CDR3: CASSSDGGSGEQYF. For the CDR3, the DNA is TGTGCCAGCAGCTCAGACGGGGGGTCGGGCGAGCAGTACTTC.

In this sample, this clonotype turned up many times. The chain combines TRBV7-6 with TRBJ2-3; 14 nucleotides line up with TRBD2. V lost 1 base and J lost 4; bases outside the gene matches: 4. Germline CDR1 reads SGHVS; CDR2 reads FNYEAQ. This CDR3 has 17 amino acids. CDR3 sequence: CASSLGQGLAGADTQYF. CDR3 nucleotide sequence: TGTGCCAGCAGCTTAGGGCAGGGACTAGCGGGAGCAGATACGCAGTATTTT.

The chain combines TRBV5-1 with TRBJ2-7; D is unclear. Germline V gives CDR1 SGHRS, CDR2 YFSETQ. V gave up 0 bases and J gave up 7 bases, with 14 bases separating them. The length of the CDR3 is 14 residues. The CDR3 sequence is CASSLGPSLGEQYF. CDR3 DNA sequence: TGCGCCAGCAGCTTGGGCCCCAGCTTGGGGGAGCAGTACTTC. Full variable domain (remainder filled in from reference TRBV5-1 and TRBJ2-7): KAGVTQTPRYLIKTRGQQVTLSCSPISGHRSVSWYQQTPGQGLQFLFEYFSETQRNKGNFPGRFSGRQFSNSRSEMNVSTLELGDSALYLCASSLGPSLGEQYFGPGTRLTVT.

The rearrangement joins TRBV19 to TRBJ1-5; a possible D gene is TRBD1 (5 bases). The CDR3 is 16 residues long. V gave up 4 bases and J gave up 2 bases, with 15 bases separating them. The germline CDR1 and CDR2 sequences are LNHDA and SQIVND (reference sequence). In DNA form, the CDR3 reads TGTGCCAGTAGTAGCAGGGAAGGTTTGGGCAATCAGCCCCAGCATTTT. Amino acid sequence: CASSSREGLGNQPQHF.

This clonotype was seen repeatedly, ten times or more. J is TRBJ2-1 and V is TRBV25-1, with 14 bases that match TRBD2. The CDR3 extends over 18 amino acids. Germline V gene lookup returns CDR1 MGHDK and CDR2 SYGVNS. The trim removed 3 bases at V and 3 bases at J, leaving 7 bases unmatched. CDR3 nucleotide sequence: TGTGCCAGCAGTGAGACTAGCGGGGGGGCCGGAAACTACAATGAGCAGTTCTTC. It encodes CASSETSGGAGNYNEQFF.

The chain links TRBV5-4 to TRBJ2-2; 7 bases fit TRBD1. Trimming took 5 bases from V and 6 from J; bases not matched to a gene: 4. The CDR3 extends over 13 amino acids. Germline-derived CDR1 and CDR2 are SGHNT and YYREEE (reference sequence). CDR3 sequence: CASSSGTAGELFF. The CDR3 nucleotides are TGTGCCAGCAGTTCCGGGACAGCCGGGGAGCTGTTTTTT.

This clonotype was found many times. This rearrangement joins TRBV12-3 or TRBV12-4 to TRBJ2-3, with D tentatively TRBD2 (6 bases). This CDR3 has 15 amino acids. Trimming shortened V by 5 bases and J by 2 bases, and 14 bases separated the two germline ends. CDR3 amino acids: CASSGGNPVTDTQYF. The CDR3 region has the DNA TGTGCCAGCAGTGGCGGGAACCCTGTCACAGATACGCAGTATTTT.